A selection of T cell receptor beta chains follows, all from one sample in a study of T cells in Graves' hyperthyroidism and ophthalmopathy. One entry per CDR3 protein results from TCRdb running MiXCR on the multiplex PCR reads. The repertoire has roughly 530,000 distinct CDR3 sequences, 17% of them found once; the top ten carry under 20%. Sequencing input: blood. The origin of the receptors is a woman between 18 and 30 years old with Graves' ophthalmopathy. The CDR3 runs from the conserved cysteine through the conserved F or W. A D gene is named only where the DNA matches it firmly. Clone size appears in some rows only: once, few, many, or a class for an expanded clone.

D,J,V,size,CDR3,DNA
-,TRBJ1-5,TRBV30,many,CAWSVEGRGNQPQHF,TGTGCCTGGAGTGTGGAGGGAAGGGGCAATCAGCCCCAGCATTTT
TRBD1,TRBJ1-1,TRBV6-5,many,CASSYGQGGAEAFF,TGTGCCAGCAGTTACGGTCAGGGGGGGGCTGAAGCTTTCTTT
-,TRBJ1-5,TRBV28,many,CASSFFRGGGNQPQHF,TGTGCCAGCAGTTTCTTTAGGGGCGGGGGCAATCAGCCCCAGCATTTT
-,TRBJ1-1,TRBV28,many,CASWVRDFSTEAFF,TGTGCCAGCTGGGTGAGGGACTTCAGCACTGAAGCTTTCTTT
-,TRBJ2-7,TRBV28,many,CASPRGSYEQYF,TGTGCCAGCCCCAGGGGCTCCTACGAGCAGTACTTC
-,TRBJ1-5,TRBV6-1,-,CASAGGRSQPQHF,TGTGCCAGCGCCGGGGGGAGGAGTCAGCCCCAGCATTTT
-,TRBJ2-7,TRBV11-1,few,CASSLGDKSYEQYF,TGTGCCAGCAGCTTAGGGGACAAGTCCTACGAGCAGTACTTC
-,TRBJ2-1,TRBV7-9,-,CASRPADLGRQFF,TGTGCCAGCAGGCCCGCCGATTTGGGTCGGCAGTTCTTC
-,TRBJ2-3,TRBV11-2,-,CASSLWGVTDTQYF,TGTGCCAGCAGCTTATGGGGTGTCACAGATACGCAGTATTTT
-,TRBJ1-1,TRBV19,many,CASSIGENTEAFF,TGTGCCAGTAGTATCGGGGAGAACACTGAAGCTTTCTTT
TRBD2,TRBJ2-3,TRBV6-5,few,CASSYSGSVIDTQYF,TGTGCCAGCAGTTACAGCGGGAGCGTGATAGATACGCAGTATTTT
TRBD1,TRBJ1-2,TRBV15,few,CATSRDGTAYGYTF,TGTGCCACCAGCAGAGATGGGACAGCCTATGGCTACACCTTC
-,TRBJ1-6,TRBV5-1,-,CASRRGTAYNSPLHF,TGTGCCAGCAGGCGGGGGACCGCATATAATTCACCCCTCCACTTT
-,TRBJ1-2,TRBV6-1,-,CASSRGGVEGYTF,TGTGCCAGCAGCCGGGGGGGGGTTGAGGGCTACACCTTC
-,TRBJ2-7,TRBV24-1,few,CATSDWSSYEQYF,TGTGCCACCAGTGATTGGAGCTCCTACGAGCAGTACTTC
TRBD1,TRBJ2-5,TRBV28,many,CASSSPGTGQETQYF,TGTGCCAGCAGTTCGCCCGGGACAGGGCAAGAGACCCAGTACTTC
TRBD1,TRBJ2-7,TRBV10-3,many,CAISESSQGANEQYF,TGTGCCATCAGTGAGTCGAGTCAGGGGGCCAACGAGCAGTACTTC
-,TRBJ1-5,TRBV20-1,many,CSARDKSNQPQHF,TGCAGTGCCCGGGACAAAAGCAATCAGCCCCAGCATTTT
-,TRBJ1-1,TRBV27,many,CASSLWFGASGRDSFF,TGTGCCAGCAGTTTATGGTTCGGAGCGTCGGGGCGAGATTCTTTCTTT
TRBD1,TRBJ2-1,TRBV18,few,CASSMRAGQGDPNQQFF,TGTGCCAGCTCCATGAGAGCGGGACAGGGGGACCCTAATCAGCAGTTCTTC
-,TRBJ2-7,TRBV4-1,-,CASSQVDRSYEQYF,TGCGCCAGCAGCCAAGTCGACAGGTCCTACGAGCAGTACTTC
TRBD1,TRBJ1-5,TRBV19,many,CASSIRDRRDSNQPQHF,TGTGCCAGTAGTATTAGGGACAGGCGGGATAGCAATCAGCCCCAGCATTTT